The present T cell receptor beta chain was sequenced within a study of T cell changes during pregnancy in multiple sclerosis. Here immunoSEQ multiplex PCR was the method, and the copy in TCRdb shows in-frame clones only, minus some. The sample yields roughly 34,000 clones, approximately 91% seen once. CDR1 and CDR2 from the germline V gene are MNHEY and SVGAGI. V was pared by 5 bases and J by 8 bases, with 5 bases of the junction left unmatched. CDR3 length equals 13 residues. The sample was peripheral blood, taken in the second trimester of pregnancy. The receptor was derived from a female donor in good health, enrolled as a control in a pregnancy study. The V call is TRBV6-5, the J call TRBJ1-5; TRBD1 agrees at 8 bases. CDR3 protein: CASSSPGGEPQHF. The CDR3 coding sequence is TGTGCCAGCAGTAGTCCAGGGGGCGAGCCCCAGCATTTT.